Below, 22 T cell receptor beta chains from the same sample are listed, as sequenced in a study of T cells in Graves' hyperthyroidism and ophthalmopathy. There were TCR beta CDR3 regions amplified from RNA transcripts. The HTBI primer set served for first-round RT-PCR of the TCR CDR3. TCRdb ran MiXCR on the multiplex PCR reads and lists one entry per CDR3 protein. Among over 550,000 distinct CDR3 sequences, over 15% were seen once, and the ten largest hold around 18%. Sequenced sample: blood. The receptor set was obtained from a woman between 18 and 29 years old with Graves' hyperthyroidism.

Comments on this clonotype: A junction boundary mismatches the germline segment, possibly from a read error. The chain recombines TRBV7-8 with TRBJ2-1; 8 nucleotides agree with TRBD2. Germline V CDR1 and CDR2: SGHVS, FQNEAQ. The CDR3 runs 18 residues. The CDR3 DNA is TGTGCCAGCAGCAAACGACCAGCGGGAGCGTCAACCAACAATGGGCAGTTCTTC. It encodes CASSKRPAGASTNNGQFF.

This chain links TRBV27 with TRBJ2-3; D uncertain. Trimming cost V 2 bases and J 1 base, with 13 bases left between them. Germline-derived CDR1 and CDR2 are MNHEY and SMNVEV (reference sequence). This CDR3 is built from 16 residues. The CDR3 protein is CASSLVWAYGTDTQYF. For the CDR3, the DNA is TGTGCCAGCAGTTTAGTGTGGGCCTACGGCACAGATACGCAGTATTTT.

In its sample, this clonotype was seen a few times. The chain couples TRBV12-3 or TRBV12-4 to TRBJ2-7, with D unclear. V was shortened by 3 bases and J by 1 base, with 10 bases between the two germline ends. This CDR3 spans 14 amino acids. The CDR3 DNA follows: TGTGCCAGCAGTTTCGGTGGGGTTTCCTACGAGCAGTACTTC. Amino acid sequence: CASSFGGVSYEQYF.

This clonotype was counted between two and nine times. The chain links TRBV13 to TRBJ1-6, with 8 bases fitting TRBD1. The CDR3 totals 16 residues. Trimming took 3 bases from V and 8 from J; bases not matched to a gene: 9. Germline V gives CDR1 PRHDT, CDR2 FYEKMQ (reference sequence). The CDR3 DNA reads as TGTGCCAGCAGCTTCACGGGACAGGCTTCGGATTCACCCCTCCACTTT. Residues: CASSFTGQASDSPLHF.

V and J are TRBV5-6 and TRBJ2-4; 8 bases line up with TRBD1. Germline CDR1 reads SGHDT; CDR2 reads YYEEEE. V shed 0 bases and J 7 bases; nucleotides not matched to a gene: 6. CDR3 length: 15 amino acids. The CDR3 is CASSLVGTGGNIQYF. In nucleotides, the CDR3 is TGTGCCAGCAGCTTGGTCGGGACAGGCGGTAACATTCAGTACTTC.

This clonotype was seen only once. A read error is possible here, since a much larger clone lies one base away. This sequence joins TRBV11-2 and TRBJ1-1; D is perhaps TRBD1 (6 bases). CDR3 size: 15 residues. Germline loops: CDR1 SGHAT, CDR2 FQNNGV. The CDR3 DNA sequence: TGTGCCAGCAGCGGCCTTCGGGGGCGGGGAACAGAAGGTTTCTTT. It encodes CASSGLRGRGTEGFF.

This clonotype was seen ten or more times. The chain is built from TRBV5-8 and TRBJ2-7; 8 bases are shared with TRBD1. CDR3 size: 14 residues. The V gene's germline CDR1 is SGHTS and CDR2 YDEGEE. V shed 4 bases and J 2 bases; nucleotides not matched to a gene: 5. The CDR3 sequence: CASSLRTGPYEQYF. The CDR3 bases are TGTGCCAGCAGCCTGAGGACAGGGCCCTACGAGCAGTACTTC.

Many counts were recorded for this clonotype. This chain joins TRBV6-2 or TRBV6-3 and TRBJ1-1; perhaps TRBD1 as D (5 bases). Trimming stripped 6 bases from V and 1 base from J, with 9 bases between. Germline V gene lookup returns CDR1 MNHEY and CDR2 SVGEGT. CDR3 size: 13 residues. The CDR3 here is CASSQQENTEAFF. In DNA form, the CDR3 reads TGTGCCAGCAGCCAACAGGAGAACACTGAAGCTTTCTTT.

In its sample, this clonotype was seen many times. Here the CDR3 DNA reads TGTGCCAGCAGCCATACCAGGGGACGGTCCTACAATGAGCAGTTCTTC. Amino acids: CASSHTRGRSYNEQFF. The chain combines TRBV3-1 with TRBJ2-1; a possible D gene is TRBD1 (6 bases). The CDR3 totals 16 residues. Looked up from germline, CDR1 is LGHDT and CDR2 is YNNKEL (reference sequence). The V end lost 3 bases, the J end lost 1 base, and 13 bases lay between the germline ends.

This clonotype came up many times. The chain carries TRBV24-1 and TRBJ2-5; 12 positions agree with TRBD2. Germline V gene data show CDR1 as KGHDR and CDR2 as SFDVKD. The junction had 9 bases not matched to a gene; V was cut back by 9 bases and J by 5 bases. This CDR3 spans 15 amino acids. DNA for the CDR3: TGTGCCACCGGCGAGACTAGCGGGAGTTTGGAGACCCAGTACTTC. Protein product: CATGETSGSLETQYF.

This clonotype was seen just once. The chain is built from TRBV4-1 and TRBJ2-1; no clear D gene. CDR3 length equals 12 residues. The V gene lost 5 bases and the J gene lost 6 bases, with 8 bases spanning the gap. Germline V gives CDR1 MGHRA, CDR2 YSYEKL. In DNA, the CDR3 is TGCGCCAGCAGCAGGGAATTCAATGAGCAGTTCTTC. Translation gives CASSREFNEQFF.

Points on this clonotype: This could be a read error, since a much larger clone is one nucleotide away. The chain uses TRBV20-1 and TRBJ2-7; 8 nucleotides align to TRBD1. Germline V gene sequence: CDR1 DFQATT, CDR2 SNEGSKA (reference sequence). The V and J ends lost 6 bases and 0 bases, in that order; junction bases with no gene match: 7. This CDR3 is built from 14 residues. CDR3 in DNA: TGCAGTGCCCCGGGACAGGCATCCTCCTACGAGCAGTACTTC. It is translated as CSAPGQASSYEQYF.

In DNA form, the CDR3 reads TGTGCCAGCAGCTCACAGACTAGCGGGGACTACGAGCAGTACTTC. It yields the protein CASSSQTSGDYEQYF. The chain employs TRBV11-2 and TRBJ2-7; 11 bases line up with TRBD2. This CDR3 has 15 amino acids. With V trimmed by 4 bases and J by 3 bases, 5 bases remained unmatched. Per the germline V gene, CDR1 is SGHAT and CDR2 is FQNNGV.

This clonotype has a count of ten or more. The V and J genes are TRBV2 and TRBJ2-5, with unresolved D. V was trimmed by 5 bases and J by 5 bases, leaving 21 bases between them. The CDR3 contains 16 residues. Germline CDR1 and CDR2: SNHLY and FYNNEI. The CDR3 loop is CASSFHRKDLLETQYF. The CDR3, as DNA: TGTGCCAGCAGTTTCCACCGCAAGGATCTCTTGGAGACCCAGTACTTC.

V usage is TRBV6-8 and J usage is TRBJ2-7, with TRBD2 matching 12 bases. Trimming at V came to 7 bases and at J to 6 bases, leaving 7 bases not matched to a gene. Looked up from germline, CDR1 is MNHGY and CDR2 is SAAAGT. The CDR3 sequence is 14 residues long. The CDR3 spells CASITSGRSGEQYF. CDR3 sequence (DNA): TGTGCCAGCATCACTAGCGGGAGGTCGGGCGAGCAGTACTTC.

This chain links TRBV15 with TRBJ1-2; 8 bases line up with TRBD1. The length of the CDR3 is 14 residues. V lost 0 bases to trimming and J lost 5 bases; unmatched junction nucleotides: 2. In germline, CDR1 is LNHNV, CDR2 YYDKDF (reference sequence). The CDR3: CATSRDGTGYGYTF. The DNA for the CDR3 is TGTGCCACCAGCAGAGATGGGACAGGATATGGCTACACCTTC.

The chain recombines TRBV9 with TRBJ2-2; 8 nucleotides line up with TRBD2. The CDR3 runs to 16 residues. V lost 0 bases, J lost 6 bases, and 7 bases stayed unmatched. In germline, CDR1 is SGDLS, CDR2 YYNGEE. The CDR3 DNA reads TGTGCCAGCAGCGTAGTTCGGGGGGGGTTACCCGGGGAGCTGTTTTTT. Protein: CASSVVRGGLPGELFF.

This clonotype was seen repeatedly, ten times or more. CDR3 sequence (DNA): TGTGCCAGCAGTACCTTAGCGGGAGGCATCCATGAGCAGTACTTC. As protein: CASSTLAGGIHEQYF. This rearrangement joins TRBV27 to TRBJ2-7; 10 bases line up with TRBD2. The CDR3 totals 15 residues. The V segment lost 5 bases and the J segment 7 bases; nucleotides outside the gene matches: 11. Germline CDR1 reads MNHEY; CDR2 reads SMNVEV (reference sequence).

This clonotype was found a few times. The chain recombines TRBV5-1 with TRBJ2-7; possibly TRBD1 for D (6 bases). Trimming stripped 4 bases from V and 2 bases from J, with 13 bases between. The V gene's germline CDR1 is SGHRS and CDR2 YFSETQ. This CDR3 is 14 amino acids long. The CDR3 region is CASSQDRPAYEQYF. The CDR3 coding sequence is TGCGCCAGCAGCCAAGACAGGCCAGCCTACGAGCAGTACTTC.

This chain connects TRBV2 to TRBJ2-5; 7 bases align to TRBD1. V was clipped by 7 bases and J by 2 bases; unmatched bases: 7. Germline V gives CDR1 SNHLY, CDR2 FYNNEI. The CDR3 totals 14 residues. DNA of the CDR3: TGTGCCAGCACCTTAGGGGGCCGGCAAGAGACCCAGTACTTC. Protein sequence: CASTLGGRQETQYF.

The chain recombines TRBV6-1 with TRBJ2-5; D ambiguous. The V and J ends lost 1 base and 3 bases respectively, with 9 bases between them. Looked up from germline, CDR1 is MNHNS and CDR2 is SASEGT. CDR3 size: 14 residues. The CDR3 loop is CASSEGRRKETQYF. CDR3 DNA sequence: TGTGCCAGCAGTGAAGGCCGCAGGAAAGAGACCCAGTACTTC.

The CDR3 here is CASTSGTSGRYNEQFF. The CDR3 coding sequence is TGTGCCAGCACCTCCGGGACTAGCGGGAGGTACAATGAGCAGTTCTTC. The chain uses TRBV28 and TRBJ2-1; TRBD2 agrees at 15 bases. The CDR3 consists of 16 residues. Trimming at V came to 7 bases and at J to 4 bases, leaving 5 bases not matched to a gene. Germline assignment: CDR1 MDHEN and CDR2 SYDVKM.